This is a list of T cell receptor beta chains from one sample in a study of T-cell reconstitution after alpha-beta-depleted transplantation in children. TCRdb re-called the PCR reads with MiXCR, one entry per CDR3 protein. The data show fewer than 700,000 distinct CDR3 sequences, roughly 13% seen once. Specimen: PBMCs, mostly from graft donor cells, collected 360 days after TCRalphabeta/CD19-depleted stem cell transplant. The receptors stem from a male patient younger than 18 who had a stem cell transplant for acute myeloid leukemia, so the T cells may come from the graft donor. Each CDR3 is given with its conserved first and last residue.

V gene	CDR3 length	J gene	CDR3 protein
TRBV20-1	14	TRBJ1-1	CSAIRAGGVPSSFF
TRBV4-1	16	TRBJ2-3	CASSPRVVFSTDTQYF
TRBV6-5	13	TRBJ2-3	CASSYSWGDTQYF
TRBV11-1	19	TRBJ2-7	CASSLRRSSGSSEIYEQYF
TRBV29-1	13	TRBJ2-4	CSVEDRGWNIQYF
TRBV14	16	TRBJ2-5	CASSQWDSLPQETQYF
TRBV16	16	TRBJ1-3	CASSQFGGHSGNTIYF
TRBV28	16	TRBJ1-2	CASRLSGTGVRGGYTF
TRBV5-4	16	TRBJ2-2	CASSTGQRSNTGELFF
TRBV11-2	13	TRBJ1-1	CASSPPPATEAFF
TRBV19	15	TRBJ2-7	CASKETSGRSYEQYF